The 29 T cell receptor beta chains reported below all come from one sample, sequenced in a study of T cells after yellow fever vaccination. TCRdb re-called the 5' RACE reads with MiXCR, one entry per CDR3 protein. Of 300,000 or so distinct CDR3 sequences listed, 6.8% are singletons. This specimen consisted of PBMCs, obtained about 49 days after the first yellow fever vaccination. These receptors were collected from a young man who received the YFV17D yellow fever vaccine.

CDR3 in DNA: TGCAGTGCTGGGGGGAGATCCCAAGAGACCCAGTACTTC. It specifies CSAGGRSQETQYF. J is TRBJ2-5 and V is TRBV20-1; tentative D call: TRBD2 (6 bases). V lost 5 bases and J lost 1, with 11 bases in between. The length of the CDR3 is 13 residues. Germline V CDR1 and CDR2: DFQATT, SNEGSKA (reference sequence).

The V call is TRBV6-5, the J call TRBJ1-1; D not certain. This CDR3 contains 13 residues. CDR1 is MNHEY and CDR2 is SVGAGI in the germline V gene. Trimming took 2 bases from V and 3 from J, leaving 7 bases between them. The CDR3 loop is CASSYGVDTEAFF. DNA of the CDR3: TGTGCCAGCAGTTACGGGGTAGACACTGAAGCTTTCTTT.

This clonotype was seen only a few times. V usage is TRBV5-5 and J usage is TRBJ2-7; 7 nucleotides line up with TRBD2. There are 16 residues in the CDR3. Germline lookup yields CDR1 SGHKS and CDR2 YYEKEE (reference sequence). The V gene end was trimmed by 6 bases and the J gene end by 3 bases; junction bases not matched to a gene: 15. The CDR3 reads CASTLIAAAGDYEQYF. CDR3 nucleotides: TGTGCCAGCACCCTTATCGCGGCGGCGGGGGACTACGAGCAGTACTTC.

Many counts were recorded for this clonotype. CDR3 protein: CASRRTSPTDTQYF. The CDR3 DNA sequence: TGTGCCAGCAGAAGGACCAGCCCCACAGATACGCAGTATTTT. The chain joins TRBV5-8 to TRBJ2-3, with D uncertain. CDR1 and CDR2 (germline): SGHTS, YDEGEE. V gave up 5 bases and J gave up 2 bases, with 12 bases separating them. CDR3 length: 14 residues.

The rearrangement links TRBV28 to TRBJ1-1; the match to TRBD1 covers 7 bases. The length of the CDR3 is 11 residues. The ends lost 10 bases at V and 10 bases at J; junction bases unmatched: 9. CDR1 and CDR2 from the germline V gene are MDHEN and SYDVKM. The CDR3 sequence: CATDRARGAFF. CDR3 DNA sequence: TGTGCCACCGACAGGGCAAGGGGAGCTTTCTTT.

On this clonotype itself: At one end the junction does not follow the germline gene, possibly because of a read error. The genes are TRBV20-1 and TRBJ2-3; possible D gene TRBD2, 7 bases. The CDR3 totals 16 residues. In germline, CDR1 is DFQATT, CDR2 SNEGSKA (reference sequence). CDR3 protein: CCARDSGGESTDTQYF. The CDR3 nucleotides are TGCTGTGCTAGAGATTCGGGGGGCGAAAGCACAGATACGCAGTATTTT.

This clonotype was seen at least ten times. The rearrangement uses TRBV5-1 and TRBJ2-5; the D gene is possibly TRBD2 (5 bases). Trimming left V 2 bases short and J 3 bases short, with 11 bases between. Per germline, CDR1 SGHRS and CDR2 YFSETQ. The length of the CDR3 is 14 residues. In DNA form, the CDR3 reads TGCGCCAGCAGCTTAGTAGCGCGAGAAGAGACCCAGTACTTC. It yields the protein CASSLVAREETQYF.

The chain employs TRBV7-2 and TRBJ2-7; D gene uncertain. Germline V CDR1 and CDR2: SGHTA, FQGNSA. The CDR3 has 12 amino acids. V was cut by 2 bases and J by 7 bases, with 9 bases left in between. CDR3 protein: CASSLHGREQYF. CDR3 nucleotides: TGTGCCAGCAGCTTACACGGTCGGGAGCAGTACTTC. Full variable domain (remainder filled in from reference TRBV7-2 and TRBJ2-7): GAGVSQSPSNKVTEKGKDVELRCDPISGHTALYWYRQSLGQGLEFLIYFQGNSAPDKSGLPSDRFSAERTGGSVSTLTIQRTQQEDSAVYLCASSLHGREQYFGPGTRLTVT.

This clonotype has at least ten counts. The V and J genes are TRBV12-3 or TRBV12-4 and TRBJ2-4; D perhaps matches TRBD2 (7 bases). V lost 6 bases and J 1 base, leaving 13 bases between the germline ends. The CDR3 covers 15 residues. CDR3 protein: CASSPGGDAKNIQYF. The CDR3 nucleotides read TGTGCCAGCAGCCCGGGGGGCGACGCCAAAAACATTCAGTACTTC.

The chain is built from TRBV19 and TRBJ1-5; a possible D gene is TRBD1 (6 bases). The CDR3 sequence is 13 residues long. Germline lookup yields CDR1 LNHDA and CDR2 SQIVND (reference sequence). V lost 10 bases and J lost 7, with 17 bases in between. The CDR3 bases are TGTGCCACCGAGGGGGGGATGCACCAGCCCCAGCATTTT. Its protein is CATEGGMHQPQHF. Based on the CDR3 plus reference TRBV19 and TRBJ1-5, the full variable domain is DGGITQSPKYLFRKEGQNVTLSCEQNLNHDAMYWYRQDPGQGLRLIYYSQIVNDFQKGDIAEGYSVSREKKESFPLTVTSAQKNPTAFYLCATEGGMHQPQHFGDGTRLSIL.

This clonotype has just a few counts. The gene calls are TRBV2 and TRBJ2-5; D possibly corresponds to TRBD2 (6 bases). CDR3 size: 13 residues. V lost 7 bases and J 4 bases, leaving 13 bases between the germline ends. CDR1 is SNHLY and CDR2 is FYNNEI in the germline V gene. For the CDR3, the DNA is TGTGCCAGCATGAGGGGAGCGGGAGAGACCCAGTACTTC. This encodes CASMRGAGETQYF.

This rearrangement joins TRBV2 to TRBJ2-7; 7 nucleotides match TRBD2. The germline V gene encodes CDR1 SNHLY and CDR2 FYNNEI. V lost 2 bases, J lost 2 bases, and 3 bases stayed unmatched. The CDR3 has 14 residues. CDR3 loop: CASSEWAGAYEQYF. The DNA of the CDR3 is TGTGCCAGCAGTGAATGGGCGGGAGCCTACGAGCAGTACTTC.

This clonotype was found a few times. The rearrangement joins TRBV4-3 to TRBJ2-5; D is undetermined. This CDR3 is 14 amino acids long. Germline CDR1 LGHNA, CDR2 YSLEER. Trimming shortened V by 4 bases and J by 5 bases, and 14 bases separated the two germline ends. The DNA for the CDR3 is TGCGCCAGCAGCCGGGAAGGGCTCGGGGAGACCCAGTACTTC. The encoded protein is CASSREGLGETQYF.

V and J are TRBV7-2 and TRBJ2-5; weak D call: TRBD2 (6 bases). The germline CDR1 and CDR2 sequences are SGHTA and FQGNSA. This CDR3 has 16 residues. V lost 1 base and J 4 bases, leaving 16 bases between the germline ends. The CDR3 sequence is CASSLGVGGVRETQYF. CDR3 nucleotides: TGTGCCAGCAGCTTAGGGGTCGGCGGGGTAAGAGAGACCCAGTACTTC.

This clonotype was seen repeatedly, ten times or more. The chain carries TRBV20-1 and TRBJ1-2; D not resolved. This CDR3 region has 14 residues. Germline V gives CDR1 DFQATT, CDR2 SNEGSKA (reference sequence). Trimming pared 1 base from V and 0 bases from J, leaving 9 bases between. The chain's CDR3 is CSARAQRANYGYTF. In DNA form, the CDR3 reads TGCAGTGCTAGAGCCCAGCGGGCTAACTATGGCTACACCTTC.

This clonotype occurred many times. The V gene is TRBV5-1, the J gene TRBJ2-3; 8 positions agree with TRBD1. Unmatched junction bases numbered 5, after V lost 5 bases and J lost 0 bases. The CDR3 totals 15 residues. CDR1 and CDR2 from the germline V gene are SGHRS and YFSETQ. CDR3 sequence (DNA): TGCGCCAGCAGAAGGCAGGGGGCAAGCACAGATACGCAGTATTTT. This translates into CASRRQGASTDTQYF.

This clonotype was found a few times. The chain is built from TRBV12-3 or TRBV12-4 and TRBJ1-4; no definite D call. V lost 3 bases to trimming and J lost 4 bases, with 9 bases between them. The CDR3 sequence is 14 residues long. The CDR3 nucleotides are TGTGCCAGCAGTTTCCGGGATTTTAATGAAAAACTGTTTTTT. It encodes CASSFRDFNEKLFF.

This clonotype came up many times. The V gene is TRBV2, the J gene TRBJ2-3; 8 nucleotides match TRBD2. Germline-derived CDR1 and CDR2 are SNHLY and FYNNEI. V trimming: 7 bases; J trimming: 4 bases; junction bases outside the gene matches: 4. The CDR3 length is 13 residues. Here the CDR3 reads CASIPGGPDTQYF. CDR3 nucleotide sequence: TGTGCCAGCATTCCGGGGGGGCCAGATACGCAGTATTTT. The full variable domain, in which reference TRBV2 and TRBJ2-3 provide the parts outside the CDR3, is EPEVTQTPSHQVTQMGQEVILRCVPISNHLYFYWYRQILGQKVEFLVSFYNNEISEKSEIFDDQFSVERPDGSNFTLKIRSTKLEDSAMYFCASIPGGPDTQYFGPGTRLTVL.

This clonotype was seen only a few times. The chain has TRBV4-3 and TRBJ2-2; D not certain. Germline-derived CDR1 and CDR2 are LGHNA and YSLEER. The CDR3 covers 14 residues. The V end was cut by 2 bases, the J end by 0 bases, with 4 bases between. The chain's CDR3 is CASSQRTNTGELFF. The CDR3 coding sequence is TGCGCCAGCAGCCAAAGGACGAACACCGGGGAGCTGTTTTTT.

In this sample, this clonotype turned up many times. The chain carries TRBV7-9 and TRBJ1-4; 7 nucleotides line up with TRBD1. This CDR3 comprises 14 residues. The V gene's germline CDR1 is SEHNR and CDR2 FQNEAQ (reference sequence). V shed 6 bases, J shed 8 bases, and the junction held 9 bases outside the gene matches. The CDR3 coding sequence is TGTGCCAGCAGGCCTAGACAGGGCCAAGAAAAACTGTTTTTT. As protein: CASRPRQGQEKLFF.

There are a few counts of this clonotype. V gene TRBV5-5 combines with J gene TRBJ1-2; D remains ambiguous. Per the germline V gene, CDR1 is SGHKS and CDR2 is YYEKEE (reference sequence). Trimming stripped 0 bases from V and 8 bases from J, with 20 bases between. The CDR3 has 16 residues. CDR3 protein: CASSLAFSARQRGYTF. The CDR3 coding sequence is TGTGCCAGCAGCTTGGCCTTCAGTGCAAGGCAGAGAGGCTACACCTTC.

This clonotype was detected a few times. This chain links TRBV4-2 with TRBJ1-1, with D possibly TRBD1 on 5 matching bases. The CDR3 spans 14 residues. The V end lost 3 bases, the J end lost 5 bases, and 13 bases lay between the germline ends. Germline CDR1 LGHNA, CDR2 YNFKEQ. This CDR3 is CASSHSQGGTEAFF. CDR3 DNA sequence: TGTGCCAGCAGCCATTCCCAGGGAGGTACTGAAGCTTTCTTT.

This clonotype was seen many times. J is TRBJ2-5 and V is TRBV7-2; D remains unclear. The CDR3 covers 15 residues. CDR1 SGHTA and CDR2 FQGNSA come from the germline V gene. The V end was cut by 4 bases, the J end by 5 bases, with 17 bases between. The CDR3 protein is CASSSRVLLGETQYF. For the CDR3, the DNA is TGTGCCAGCAGCTCTAGGGTCTTGCTGGGGGAGACCCAGTACTTC.

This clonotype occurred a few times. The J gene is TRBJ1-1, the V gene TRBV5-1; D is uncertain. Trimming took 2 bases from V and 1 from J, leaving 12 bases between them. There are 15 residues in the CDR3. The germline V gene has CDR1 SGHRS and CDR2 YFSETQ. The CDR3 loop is CASSFRPGSNTEAFF. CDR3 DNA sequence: TGCGCCAGCAGCTTCCGGCCGGGGTCGAACACTGAAGCTTTCTTT.

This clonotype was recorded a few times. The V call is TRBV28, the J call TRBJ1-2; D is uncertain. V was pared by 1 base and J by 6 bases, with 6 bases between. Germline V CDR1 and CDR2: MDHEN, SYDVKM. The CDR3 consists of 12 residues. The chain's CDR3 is CASSLSANGYTF. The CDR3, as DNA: TGTGCCAGCAGTTTATCTGCAAATGGCTACACCTTC.

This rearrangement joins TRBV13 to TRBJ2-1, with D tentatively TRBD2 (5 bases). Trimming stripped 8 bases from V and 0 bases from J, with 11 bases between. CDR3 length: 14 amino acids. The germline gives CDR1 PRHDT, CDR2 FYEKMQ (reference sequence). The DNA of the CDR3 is TGTGCCAGCCGGGCCGAGGGCTCCTACAATGAGCAGTTCTTC. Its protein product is CASRAEGSYNEQFF.

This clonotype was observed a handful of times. The chain's CDR3 is CASSLTSGGSYEQYV. The CDR3 DNA follows: TGTGCCAGCAGCTTGACTAGCGGGGGGTCCTACGAGCAGTACGTC. V gene TRBV7-2 combines with J gene TRBJ2-7; 13 bases align to TRBD2. This CDR3 region has 15 residues. In germline, CDR1 is SGHTA, CDR2 FQGNSA. Unmatched junction bases numbered 0, after V lost 3 bases and J lost 1 base.

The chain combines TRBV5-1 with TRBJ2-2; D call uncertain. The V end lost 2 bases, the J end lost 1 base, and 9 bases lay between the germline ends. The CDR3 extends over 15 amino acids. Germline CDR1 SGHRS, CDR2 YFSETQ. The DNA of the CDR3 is TGCGCCAGCAGCTTTCGTGGCGAGAACACCGGGGAGCTGTTTTTT. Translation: CASSFRGENTGELFF.

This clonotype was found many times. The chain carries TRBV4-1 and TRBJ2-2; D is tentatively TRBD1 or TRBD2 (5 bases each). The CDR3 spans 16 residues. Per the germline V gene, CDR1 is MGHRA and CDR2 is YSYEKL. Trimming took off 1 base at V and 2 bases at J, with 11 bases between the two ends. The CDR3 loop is CASSQVLGRNTGELFF. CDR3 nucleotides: TGCGCCAGCAGCCAAGTTCTGGGACGCAACACCGGGGAGCTGTTTTTT.